The sequence of this T cell receptor beta chain was determined in a study of T cell responses to AZD1222 COVID-19 vaccine. Regarding the study as a whole: Sampling captured repertoires only after the peak T cell response.

In the case of this clone: The antigen remains undetermined.

Sequenced by immunoSEQ multiplex PCR; TCRdb stores in-frame clones only, minus some. This sample has around 250,000 clones, with approximately 93% found just once. This TCR derives from an adult in good health. This specimen consisted of peripheral blood, obtained on day 0 of AZD1222 vaccination.

The CDR3 DNA sequence: TGTGCCAGCAGCCCCCTGGGAGGGATGGGACAGCCCCAGCATTTT. Encoded protein: CASSPLGGMGQPQHF. The V and J genes are TRBV5-8 and TRBJ1-5; no clear D gene. Trimming took 4 bases from V and 7 from J, leaving 18 bases between them. Germline V lookup: CDR1 SGHTS, CDR2 YDEGEE. The CDR3 loop spans 15 amino acids.